The subject of this entry is one T cell receptor (beta chain). What it recognizes is unknown. Other DNA sequences in the sample encode the same CDR3. Germline V gene sequence: CDR1 SGHRS, CDR2 YFSETQ. V lost 2 bases and J lost 0, with 6 bases in between. The CDR3 runs 15 residues. This record belongs to a study of T cell clones after liver transplantation. About the research overall: Liver transplant recipients had immunosuppression withdrawal attempted within 2 years. Tolerance: complete withdrawal held at least one year, liver enzymes staying within twice normal. General study findings and limits: Circulating graft-donor-reactive CD4 TCRbeta sequences fell significantly post-transplant in most of the 8 subjects.

TCRdb's table, derived via immunoSEQ multiplex PCR, lists solely in-frame clones and lacks some. Altogether 40,000 to 65,000 clones are present, about four fifths being singletons, with the ten largest covering roughly 8.1%. The sequence came from a human donor who received a liver transplant. V and J are TRBV5-1 and TRBJ2-6, with TRBD2 as a possible D gene (6 bases). Source: CD4+ T cells from blood, taken before liver transplant. Written as DNA, the CDR3 is TGCGCCAGCAGCTTCGGGAGCTCTGGGGCCAACGTCCTGACTTTC. It specifies CASSFGSSGANVLTF.